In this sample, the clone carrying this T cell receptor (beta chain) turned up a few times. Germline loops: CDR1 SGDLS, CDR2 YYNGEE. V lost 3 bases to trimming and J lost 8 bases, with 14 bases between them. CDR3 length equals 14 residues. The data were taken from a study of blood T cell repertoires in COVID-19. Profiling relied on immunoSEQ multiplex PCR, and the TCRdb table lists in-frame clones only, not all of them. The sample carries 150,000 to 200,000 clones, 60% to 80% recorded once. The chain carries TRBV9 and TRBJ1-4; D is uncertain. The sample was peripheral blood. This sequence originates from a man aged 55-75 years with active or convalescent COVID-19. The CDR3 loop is CASSARTGVEKLFF. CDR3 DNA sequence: TGTGCCAGCAGCGCCAGGACTGGGGTCGAAAAACTGTTTTTT.